These T cell receptor beta chains were read from a single sample in a study of CD8+CD57+ T cells in acquired aplastic anemia. TCRdb re-analysed the reads in MiXCR, keeping a single row per CDR3 protein. The table includes about 200,000 distinct CDR3 sequences, 60% to 80% detected once. The sample consisted of sorted CD4+, CD8+, or CD8+CD57+ T cells (not recorded which) from PBMCs. These receptors were obtained from a human donor with aplastic anemia. CDR3s include the opening cysteine and the closing phenylalanine or tryptophan. D genes are given only for firm matches. Clone size, where shown, is once, few, many, or a class for clones that have expanded.

cdr3_nt,cdr3_aa,clone_size,v_call,d_call,j_call,cdr3_length
TGTGCCAGCAGCCGCGACGGGGGGGAAATGAACACTGAAGCTTTCTTT,CASSRDGGEMNTEAFF,NA,TRBV5-4,NA,TRBJ1-1,16
TGTGCCATCAGGGCGGGTGTGAATTCACCCCTCCACTTT,CAIRAGVNSPLHF,few,TRBV10-3,NA,TRBJ1-6,13
TGTGCCAGCCGACTGGAGGGGGACGTAGCTTTCTTT,CASRLEGDVAFF,NA,TRBV7-8,NA,TRBJ1-1,12
TGTGCCAGCAGTTTGGGACAGGGGGCAAGTCAGCCCCAGCATTTT,CASSLGQGASQPQHF,few,TRBV27,TRBD1,TRBJ1-5,15
TGTGCTAGCAGCCTAACCCTGAACACTGAAGCTTTCTTT,CASSLTLNTEAFF,NA,TRBV7-7,NA,TRBJ1-1,13
TGTGCCAGCAGCGTAGCGGGCGGGGGGGCCGGAGATACGCAGTATTTT,CASSVAGGGAGDTQYF,NA,TRBV9,TRBD2,TRBJ2-3,16
TGTGCCAGCAGTGAAACAGGGGTCTCCTACAATGAGCAGTTCTTC,CASSETGVSYNEQFF,NA,TRBV7-9,TRBD1,TRBJ2-1,15
TGCGCCAGCAGCTTGGCCGAGGTGGTTGGGGAGCGGGGCTACACCTTC,CASSLAEVVGERGYTF,once,TRBV5-1,NA,TRBJ1-2,16
TGTGCCACCAGCAGAGATAATTCGTATAATTCACCCCTCCACTTT,CATSRDNSYNSPLHF,NA,TRBV15,NA,TRBJ1-6,15
TGTGCCACCAGTGCCGGTAGCACAGATACGCAGTATTTT,CATSAGSTDTQYF,NA,TRBV24-1,NA,TRBJ2-3,13
TGTGCCAGCAGCTCAACGCGCGATCAGCCCCAGCATTTT,CASSSTRDQPQHF,few,TRBV7-6,NA,TRBJ1-5,13
TGTGCCAGCAGGAATGGACTAGCGGGAGAATACGAGCAGTACTTC,CASRNGLAGEYEQYF,NA,TRBV3-1,TRBD2,TRBJ2-7,15
TGTGCCAGTAGTTCCCCCGGGCTAGCGGGGATCTACGAGCAGTACTTC,CASSSPGLAGIYEQYF,NA,TRBV19,TRBD2,TRBJ2-7,16
TGTGCCACCAGTGACCGGGACAGTATGAACATTCAGTACTTC,CATSDRDSMNIQYF,NA,TRBV24-1,TRBD1,TRBJ2-4,14